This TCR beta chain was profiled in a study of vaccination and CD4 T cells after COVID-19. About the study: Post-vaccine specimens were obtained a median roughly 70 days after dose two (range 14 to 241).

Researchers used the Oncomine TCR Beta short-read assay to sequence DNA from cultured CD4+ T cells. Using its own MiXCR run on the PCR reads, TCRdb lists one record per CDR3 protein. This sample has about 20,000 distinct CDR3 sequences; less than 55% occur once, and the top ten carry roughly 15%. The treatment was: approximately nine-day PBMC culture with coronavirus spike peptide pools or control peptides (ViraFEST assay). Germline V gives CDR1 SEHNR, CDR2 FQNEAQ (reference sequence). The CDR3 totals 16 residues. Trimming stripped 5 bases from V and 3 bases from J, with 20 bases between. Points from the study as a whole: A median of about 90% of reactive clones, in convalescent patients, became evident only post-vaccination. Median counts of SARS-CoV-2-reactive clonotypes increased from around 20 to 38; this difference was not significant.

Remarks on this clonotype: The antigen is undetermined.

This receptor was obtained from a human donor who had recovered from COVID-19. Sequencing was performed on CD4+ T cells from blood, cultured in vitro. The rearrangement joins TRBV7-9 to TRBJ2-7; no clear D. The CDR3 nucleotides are TGTGCCAGCAGCGTTGGAAGACATCGACAAAACTACGAGCAGTACTTC. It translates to CASSVGRHRQNYEQYF. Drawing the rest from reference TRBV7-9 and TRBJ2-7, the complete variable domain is DTGVSQNPRHKITKRGQNVTFRCDPISEHNRLYWYRQTLGQGPEFLTYFQNEAQLEKSRLLSDRFSAERPKGSFSTLEIQRTEQGDSAMYLCASSVGRHRQNYEQYFGPGTRLTVT.